Listed here are 19 T cell receptor beta chains from one sample, sequenced in a study of T cells after yellow fever vaccination. TCRdb re-analysed the 5' RACE reads in MiXCR, keeping a single row per CDR3 protein. The sample records more than 350,000 distinct CDR3 sequences, roughly 12% being singletons. Sequenced here: PBMCs, sampled on the day of the first yellow fever vaccination. The receptors here all came from a man between 18 and 35 years old who received the YFV17D yellow fever vaccine.

This clonotype was recorded at least ten times. This rearrangement joins TRBV14 to TRBJ2-7; unclear D gene. Trimming cost V 8 bases and J 6 bases, with 14 bases left between them. This CDR3 is built from 12 residues. The germline V gene has CDR1 SGHDN and CDR2 FVKESK. CDR3 loop: CASVMSALEQYV. The CDR3 DNA is TGTGCCAGCGTTATGTCTGCACTCGAGCAGTACGTC.

This chain connects TRBV7-9 to TRBJ1-5; TRBD1 is a possible D gene (6 bases). Trimming cost V 1 base and J 2 bases, with 12 bases left between them. Germline V gives CDR1 SEHNR, CDR2 FQNEAQ (reference sequence). The CDR3 loop spans 16 amino acids. The DNA for the CDR3 is TGTGCCAGCAGCTTAGGGCAAGGGGGTCGCAATCAGCCCCAGCATTTT. Its protein product is CASSLGQGGRNQPQHF. Supplemented by reference TRBV7-9 and TRBJ1-5, the full variable domain reads DTGVSQNPRHKITKRGQNVTFRCDPISEHNRLYWYRQTLGQGPEFLTYFQNEAQLEKSRLLSDRFSAERPKGSFSTLEIQRTEQGDSAMYLCASSLGQGGRNQPQHFGDGTRLSIL.

This clonotype appeared a few times. The chain has TRBV4-2 and TRBJ2-5, with D hard to call. The CDR3 totals 15 residues. Looked up from germline, CDR1 is LGHNA and CDR2 is YNFKEQ. Deletions cut 0 bases from V and 4 bases from J, with 12 bases between. The CDR3 DNA is TGTGCCAGCAGCCAAGAAGGCTTTCCGCGAGAGACCCAGTACTTC. Its translation is CASSQEGFPRETQYF.

This clonotype showed up just a few times. The J gene is TRBJ2-6, the V gene TRBV7-3; D is possibly TRBD1 (7 bases). The germline CDR1 and CDR2 sequences are SGHTA and FQGTGA. The CDR3 is 17 residues long. The V and J ends lost 5 bases and 0 bases respectively, with 14 bases between them. In DNA, the CDR3 is TGTGCCAGCAGCCAGGGGGGACCCCTCTCTGGGGCCAACGTCCTGACTTTC. Its translation: CASSQGGPLSGANVLTF.

This clonotype has just a few counts. The chain uses TRBV4-3 and TRBJ2-1; 10 bases map to TRBD2. Germline CDR1 LGHNA, CDR2 YSLEER. This CDR3 is 15 amino acids long. V lost 3 bases, J lost 7 bases, and 6 bases stayed unmatched. CDR3 DNA sequence: TGCGCCAGCAGCCAGGAGCGGGGGGGGTTTAATGAGCAGTTCTTC. Translation: CASSQERGGFNEQFF.

This clonotype occurred many times. The chain is built from TRBV29-1 and TRBJ2-5; TRBD2 agrees at 8 bases. After removal of 7 bases from V and 0 bases from J, the junction contained 13 bases not matched to a gene. This CDR3 has 16 residues. Per the germline V gene, CDR1 is SQVTM and CDR2 is ANQGSEA. The CDR3 nucleotides are TGCAGCGGACGACTAGCGAACAGACCGTACCAAGAGACCCAGTACTTC. Translated, it gives CSGRLANRPYQETQYF.

V is TRBV4-1 and J is TRBJ1-1; weak D call: TRBD1 (5 bases). The length of the CDR3 is 17 residues. CDR1 is MGHRA, CDR2 YSYEKL, per germline. Trimming shortened V by 1 base and J by 1 base, and 16 bases separated the two germline ends. DNA for the CDR3: TGCGCCAGCAGCCAAGCGAACCTCGGCGGGGGGAACACTGAAGCTTTCTTT. Translated: CASSQANLGGGNTEAFF.

V gene TRBV20-1 combines with J gene TRBJ1-4; 9 bases line up with TRBD1. Germline lookup yields CDR1 DFQATT and CDR2 SNEGSKA (reference sequence). The CDR3 loop spans 13 amino acids. The V and J ends lost 5 bases and 7 bases, in that order; junction bases with no gene match: 5. As DNA, the CDR3 is TGCAGTGCTCGCCGGGACAGGGCTGAAAAACTGTTTTTT. Translating gives CSARRDRAEKLFF.

This CDR3 reads CAWSGDENTIYF. CDR3 nucleotides: TGTGCCTGGAGTGGGGATGAAAACACCATATATTTT. The gene calls are TRBV30 and TRBJ1-3; D uncertain. Germline V gene lookup returns CDR1 GTSNPN and CDR2 SVGIG (reference sequence). The CDR3 is 12 residues long. V gave up 1 base and J gave up 6 bases, with 7 bases separating them.

This clonotype has just a few counts. V is TRBV7-8 and J is TRBJ2-2; D is possibly TRBD1 or TRBD2 (5 bases each). This CDR3 contains 15 residues. CDR1 is SGHVS and CDR2 is FQNEAQ in the germline V gene. Trimming shortened V by 5 bases and J by 4 bases, and 14 bases separated the two germline ends. The CDR3 protein is CASSLGAKGTGELFF. The CDR3 DNA reads TGTGCCAGCAGCCTCGGGGCCAAAGGCACCGGGGAGCTGTTTTTT.

Only a few counts were recorded for this clonotype. V usage is TRBV20-1 and J usage is TRBJ2-2; D is undetermined. CDR1 DFQATT and CDR2 SNEGSKA come from the germline V gene (reference sequence). The V end was cut by 7 bases, the J end by 0 bases, with 3 bases between. The CDR3 is made up of 11 amino acids. The CDR3 coding sequence is TGCAGTGTCCCGAACACCGGGGAGCTGTTTTTT. This encodes CSVPNTGELFF.

This clonotype was detected a few times. The rearrangement joins TRBV7-2 to TRBJ2-3; TRBD1 or TRBD2 may be the D gene (7 bases each). The germline CDR1 and CDR2 sequences are SGHTA and FQGNSA. This CDR3 region has 14 residues. Trimming took 7 bases from V and 4 from J, leaving 15 bases between them. Written as DNA, the CDR3 is TGTGCCAGCAAACTAGCGAGGGGGCCAGATACGCAGTATTTT. Translation: CASKLARGPDTQYF.

In its sample, this clonotype was seen a few times. The V call is TRBV12-3 or TRBV12-4, the J call TRBJ1-5, with 8 bases identical to TRBD1. This CDR3 contains 15 residues. V shed 3 bases and J 10 bases; nucleotides not matched to a gene: 11. The CDR3 loop is CASSFLDRGPHPQHF. The DNA of the CDR3 is TGTGCCAGCAGTTTCCTCGACAGGGGACCTCACCCCCAGCATTTT.

In this sample, this clonotype turned up a few times. The V call is TRBV9, the J call TRBJ2-1; tentatively, D is TRBD1 (6 bases). Germline V CDR1 and CDR2: SGDLS, YYNGEE. The CDR3 runs 14 residues. V shed 4 bases and J shed 5 bases, with 13 bases lying between them. The CDR3 DNA follows: TGTGCCAGCAGCCTCTGGGACATGGACAATGAGCAGTTCTTC. Translated: CASSLWDMDNEQFF.

This clonotype appeared a few times. This sequence joins TRBV7-9 and TRBJ2-7; D gene uncertain. Trimming shortened V by 2 bases and J by 0 bases, and 5 bases separated the two germline ends. The CDR3 length is 13 residues. Germline loops: CDR1 SEHNR, CDR2 FQNEAQ (reference sequence). The CDR3 nucleotides read TGTGCCAGCAGCTTAAGTATCTCCTACGAGCAGTACGTC. It yields the protein CASSLSISYEQYV.

The chain is built from TRBV18 and TRBJ2-7; D is uncertain. V was shortened by 2 bases and J by 1 base, with 12 bases between the two germline ends. The germline gives CDR1 KGHSH, CDR2 LQKENI. This CDR3 is built from 15 residues. This CDR3 is CASSPEGLGSYEQYV. For the CDR3, the DNA is TGTGCCAGCTCACCAGAAGGTCTGGGTTCCTACGAGCAGTACGTC.

A few counts support this clonotype. This chain uses TRBV7-6 with TRBJ1-6; possible D gene TRBD1, 6 bases. V was pared by 10 bases and J by 0 bases, with 19 bases between. This CDR3 contains 17 residues. Germline CDR1 SGHVS, CDR2 FNYEAQ. The chain's CDR3 is CAILRQGIYSYNSPLHF. The CDR3 coding sequence is TGTGCCATCCTTAGGCAGGGGATATACTCCTATAATTCACCCCTCCACTTT.

This clonotype was seen a few times. The rearrangement joins TRBV6-5 to TRBJ1-3; D uncertain. The CDR3 loop spans 14 amino acids. The V gene's germline CDR1 is MNHEY and CDR2 SVGAGI. V shed 6 bases and J shed 2 bases, with 11 bases lying between them. This CDR3 is CASSLPGPGNTIYF. The CDR3 region has the DNA TGTGCCAGCAGCCTCCCAGGACCTGGAAACACCATATATTTT.

The table lists this clonotype with many counts. The chain carries TRBV5-1 and TRBJ2-1; the match to TRBD1 covers 9 bases. V trimming: 2 bases; J trimming: 9 bases; junction bases outside the gene matches: 12. The CDR3 is made up of 16 amino acids. The V gene's germline CDR1 is SGHRS and CDR2 YFSETQ. CDR3 residues: CASSLIPGTGTTEQFF. For the CDR3, the DNA is TGCGCCAGCAGCTTAATTCCGGGGACAGGGACTACTGAGCAGTTCTTC. The entire variable domain, with the rest obtained from reference TRBV5-1 and TRBJ2-1, is as follows: KAGVTQTPRYLIKTRGQQVTLSCSPISGHRSVSWYQQTPGQGLQFLFEYFSETQRNKGNFPGRFSGRQFSNSRSEMNVSTLELGDSALYLCASSLIPGTGTTEQFFGPGTRLTVL.